Below, 13 T cell receptor beta chains from the same sample are listed, as sequenced in a study of vaccination and CD4 T cells after COVID-19. The Oncomine TCR Beta short-read assay was applied to DNA of cultured CD4+ T cells. TCRdb reprocessed the PCR reads with MiXCR, giving one entry per CDR3 protein. This sample has 25,000 to 30,000 distinct CDR3 sequences, with about 60% found just once. Treatment noted: approximately 11-day PBMC culture with coronavirus spike peptide pools or control peptides (ViraFEST assay). No cognate antigen is known for these TCRs. The source material was CD4+ T cells from blood, cultured in vitro, sampled after SARS-CoV-2 vaccination. The receptors come from a human donor who received a COVID-19 vaccine.

The chain couples TRBV2 to TRBJ2-5, with 10 nucleotides matching TRBD1. Trimming at V came to 9 bases and at J to 4 bases, leaving 8 bases not matched to a gene. CDR3 length equals 14 residues. Looked up from germline, CDR1 is SNHLY and CDR2 is FYNNEI. CDR3 loop: CASGGQGRRETQYF. The CDR3 DNA reads TGTGCCAGTGGGGGACAGGGGAGACGAGAGACCCAGTACTTC.

This rearrangement joins TRBV5-4 to TRBJ1-3; 8 bases map to TRBD1. The CDR3 runs to 15 residues. Trimming at V came to 3 bases and at J to 2 bases, leaving 4 bases not matched to a gene. Germline V gene lookup returns CDR1 SGHNT and CDR2 YYREEE (reference sequence). The CDR3 protein is CASSSGQGPGNTIYF. The CDR3 DNA reads as TGTGCCAGCAGCTCTGGACAGGGCCCTGGAAACACCATATATTTT.

The chain has TRBV6-1 and TRBJ1-1; D not resolved. Germline CDR1 MNHNS, CDR2 SASEGT. Trimming took off 7 bases at V and 4 bases at J, with 7 bases between the two ends. The CDR3 contains 11 residues. CDR3 bases: TGTGCCAGCACGTATGGCACTGAAGCTTTCTTT. It encodes CASTYGTEAFF.

The chain uses TRBV6-5 and TRBJ2-3, with 8 bases aligning to TRBD2. Germline CDR1 reads MNHEY; CDR2 reads SVGAGI. Losses at the gene ends were 2 bases for V and 4 bases for J; bases not matched to a gene: 8. The CDR3 runs to 16 residues. CDR3 protein: CASSYRFELAADTQYF. The DNA for the CDR3 is TGTGCCAGCAGTTACCGATTCGAACTAGCGGCAGATACGCAGTATTTT.

The chain carries TRBV25-1 and TRBJ2-1; 10 bases agree with TRBD1. The CDR3 is 13 amino acids. Germline loops: CDR1 MGHDK, CDR2 SYGVNS. In DNA form, the CDR3 reads TGTGCATTGGACAGGGGGGCCTACAATGAGCAGTTCTTC. The encoded protein is CALDRGAYNEQFF.

This chain links TRBV29-1 with TRBJ2-7, with D perhaps TRBD1 or TRBD2 (5 bases each). The CDR3 spans 17 residues. Trimming pared 6 bases from V and 1 base from J, leaving 25 bases between. Germline CDR1 and CDR2: SQVTM and ANQGSEA. The CDR3 loop reads CSVTHRDLGNPSYEQYF. Here the CDR3 DNA reads TGCAGCGTCACCCACCGGGACCTGGGAAATCCGTCCTACGAGCAGTACTTC.

This chain links TRBV19 with TRBJ2-2; perhaps TRBD2 as D (6 bases). This CDR3 is 16 amino acids long. The germline V and J ends were trimmed by 4 bases and 0 bases, with 12 bases remaining between them. Germline V lookup: CDR1 LNHDA, CDR2 SQIVND (reference sequence). The CDR3 region is CASSKEGWSNTGELFF. The CDR3, as DNA: TGTGCCAGTAGTAAGGAGGGATGGTCGAACACCGGGGAGCTGTTTTTT.

CDR3 in DNA: TGCAGTGCTAGAGAGCCCACAGGGGGCGGCAATCAGCCCCAGCATTTT. Translation gives CSAREPTGGGNQPQHF. This chain links TRBV20-1 with TRBJ1-5; 9 bases are shared with TRBD1. Germline values: CDR1 DFQATT, CDR2 SNEGSKA (reference sequence). Trimming removed 0 bases from V and 2 bases from J; junction bases left unmatched: 5. CDR3 size: 16 residues.

The rearrangement uses TRBV7-6 and TRBJ2-7; 7 nucleotides align to TRBD2. J gave up 1 base and V 0 bases, and 6 bases lay outside the gene matches. Germline assignment: CDR1 SGHVS and CDR2 FNYEAQ. The CDR3 totals 16 residues. The chain's CDR3 is CASSLARGGESYEQYF. CDR3 DNA: TGTGCCAGCAGCTTAGCGCGTGGGGGGGAATCCTACGAGCAGTACTTC. The full variable domain, in which reference TRBV7-6 and TRBJ2-7 provide the parts outside the CDR3, is GAGVSQSPRYKVTKRGQDVALRCDPISGHVSLYWYRQALGQGPEFLTYFNYEAQQDKSGLPNDRFSAERPEGSISTLTIQRTEQRDSAMYRCASSLARGGESYEQYFGPGTRLTVT.

The CDR3 here is CASLRDRGYEQYF. DNA for the CDR3: TGTGCCAGCCTCCGGGACAGGGGTTACGAGCAGTACTTC. The genes are TRBV2 and TRBJ2-7; 10 bases are shared with TRBD1. CDR1 SNHLY and CDR2 FYNNEI come from the germline V gene. V lost 8 bases to trimming and J lost 4 bases; unmatched junction nucleotides: 5. The CDR3 length is 13 residues.

On this clonotype: One end of the junction fails to match germline, which may point to a read error. The chain is built from TRBV5-3 and TRBJ1-6; TRBD1 aligns across 9 bases. TRBV5-3 is an ORF for which the function is uncertain. This CDR3 region has 16 residues. CDR3 nucleotides: TGTGCCAGCAGCTTGGCAACGGGACAGGGTGGCTCACCCCTCCACTTT. It is translated as CASSLATGQGGSPLHF.

V gene TRBV6-1 combines with J gene TRBJ2-7; 9 nucleotides match TRBD1. In germline, CDR1 is MNHNS, CDR2 SASEGT. CDR3 length: 15 amino acids. The V gene end was trimmed by 6 bases and the J gene end by 3 bases; junction bases not matched to a gene: 9. The CDR3: CASRGDRASVYEQYF. CDR3 nucleotides: TGTGCCAGCAGAGGGGACAGGGCTTCCGTCTACGAGCAGTACTTC.

CDR3 coding DNA: TGTGCCAGCAGTTCACCCCCTGGACAGGGTATAATAACTTTCTTT. Protein sequence: CASSSPPGQGIITFF. The chain is built from TRBV12-3 or TRBV12-4 and TRBJ1-1; 8 bases match TRBD1. There are 15 residues in the CDR3. J gave up 12 bases and V 4 bases, and 16 bases lay outside the gene matches.